The 8 T cell receptor beta chains below all came from one sample that was sequenced in a study of siplizumab effects on memory and regulatory T cells. Data came from immunoSEQ multiplex PCR; TCRdb stores just in-frame clones and leaves some out. The sample carries over 60,000 clones, about 90% recorded once. Sequences were obtained from CD8+ T cells sorted from blood. The receptors originated from a human donor in good health.

This clone was seen a few times. This chain uses TRBV7-9 with TRBJ1-2, with D unclear. In germline, CDR1 is SEHNR, CDR2 FQNEAQ (reference sequence). This CDR3 is 13 amino acids long. V was shortened by 1 base and J by 8 bases, with 11 bases between the two germline ends. In DNA form, the CDR3 reads TGTGCCAGCAGCTTAGGGGGTATTGAGGGCTACACCTTC. Residues: CASSLGGIEGYTF.

The CDR3 region has the DNA TGCGCCAGCAGCCAAGATATGGTAACCCCTAACTATGGCTACACCTTC. Amino acids: CASSQDMVTPNYGYTF. The chain is built from TRBV4-1 and TRBJ1-2; unclear D gene. V gave up 0 bases and J gave up 0 bases, with 11 bases separating them. CDR3 length: 16 residues. Per the germline V gene, CDR1 is MGHRA and CDR2 is YSYEKL.

The chain combines TRBV5-1 with TRBJ1-2; D remains ambiguous. There are 17 residues in the CDR3. V was pared by 0 bases and J by 0 bases, with 15 bases between. Germline V gene lookup returns CDR1 SGHRS and CDR2 YFSETQ. The CDR3 DNA reads TGCGCCAGCAGCTTGGGGATCTTGGAATACTCTAACTATGGCTACACCTTC. It encodes CASSLGILEYSNYGYTF.

The chain joins TRBV6-6 to TRBJ2-3, with D hard to call. Germline CDR1 MNHNY, CDR2 SVGAGI (reference sequence). The V end lost 2 bases, the J end lost 4 bases, and 13 bases lay between the germline ends. This CDR3 region has 15 residues. The CDR3 loop is CASSYPDVPSDTQYF. DNA of the CDR3: TGTGCCAGCAGTTACCCCGACGTCCCTTCAGATACGCAGTATTTT.

The V gene is TRBV19, the J gene TRBJ2-7; D might be TRBD1 (6 bases). V was trimmed by 6 bases and J by 6 bases, leaving 9 bases between them. The CDR3 consists of 11 residues. The germline CDR1 and CDR2 sequences are LNHDA and SQIVND (reference sequence). CDR3 nucleotides: TGTGCCAGTAGAGGGGGTATCGAGCAGTACTTC. It yields the protein CASRGGIEQYF.

The chain has TRBV5-6 and TRBJ2-7; tentative D call: TRBD2 (6 bases). The germline CDR1 and CDR2 sequences are SGHDT and YYEEEE. Trimming removed 4 bases at V and 5 bases at J, with 13 bases between. The CDR3 contains 13 residues. The CDR3 DNA reads as TGTGCCAGCAGCCACGGGAGTAACCACGAGCAGTACTTC. Translated, it gives CASSHGSNHEQYF.

The rearrangement uses TRBV9 and TRBJ2-1, with 8 bases fitting TRBD2. In germline, CDR1 is SGDLS, CDR2 YYNGEE. The CDR3 totals 16 residues. V shed 3 bases and J 0 bases; nucleotides not matched to a gene: 5. The CDR3 DNA reads as TGTGCCAGCAGCGCCCCAGCGGGAGTCTCCTACAATGAGCAGTTCTTC. Its protein is CASSAPAGVSYNEQFF.

V and J are TRBV19 and TRBJ1-1, with a tentative D call TRBD1 (6 bases). V was shortened by 3 bases and J by 2 bases, with 16 bases between the two germline ends. The CDR3 length is 16 residues. Germline V gene lookup returns CDR1 LNHDA and CDR2 SQIVND (reference sequence). CDR3 nucleotides: TGTGCCAGTAGTATCGGGGGCACGGTCGGTAACACTGAAGCTTTCTTT. Translation gives CASSIGGTVGNTEAFF.